The 11 T cell receptor beta chains given below trace back to one sample, sequenced in a study of T-cell reconstitution after alpha-beta-depleted transplantation in children. The TCRbeta library was prepared with unique molecular identifiers. TCRdb independently ran MiXCR on the PCR reads; one entry per CDR3 protein. The sample lists 90,000 to 120,000 distinct CDR3 sequences, approximately 6.6% occurring once. The sample in question was PBMCs, mostly from graft donor cells, obtained 360 days after TCRalphabeta/CD19-depleted stem cell transplant. The receptors come from a male patient between 2 and 10 years old who had a stem cell transplant for acute lymphoblastic leukemia, so the T cells may come from the graft donor.

This clonotype has a count of ten or more. This sequence joins TRBV27 and TRBJ2-6; D call uncertain. Trimming removed 4 bases from V and 6 bases from J, with 10 bases in between. In germline, CDR1 is MNHEY, CDR2 SMNVEV (reference sequence). This CDR3 region has 14 residues. The CDR3 bases are TGTGCCAGCAGTTCACTTCAGGAGGCCAACGTCCTGACTTTC. Amino acid sequence: CASSSLQEANVLTF.

The chain has TRBV7-2 and TRBJ2-7; the match to TRBD2 covers 7 bases. The V gene end was trimmed by 5 bases and the J gene end by 0 bases; junction bases not matched to a gene: 16. The CDR3 is 18 residues long. Per germline, CDR1 SGHTA and CDR2 FQGNSA. The CDR3, as DNA: TGTGCCAGCAGCCCCCTAGGGCTAGCGGAAGGTCTCTCCTACGAGCAGTACTTC. This encodes CASSPLGLAEGLSYEQYF.

This clonotype has at least ten counts. The chain couples TRBV10-3 to TRBJ2-3; D is possibly TRBD2 (5 bases). CDR1 and CDR2 (germline): ENHRY, SYGVKD. The CDR3 extends over 13 amino acids. V lost 9 bases to trimming and J lost 2 bases, with 12 bases between them. DNA of the CDR3: TGTGCCATTTCAGCGGATTTCACAGATACGCAGTATTTT. Encoded protein: CAISADFTDTQYF.

In this sample, this clonotype turned up a few times. The V gene is TRBV4-3, the J gene TRBJ1-6, with D hard to call. There are 12 residues in the CDR3. The germline CDR1 and CDR2 sequences are LGHNA and YSLEER. V was trimmed by 0 bases and J by 14 bases, leaving 8 bases between them. The CDR3 protein is CASSQDMRTLHF. CDR3 bases: TGCGCCAGCAGCCAAGATATGCGGACCCTCCACTTT.

This clonotype was recorded at least ten times. The chain combines TRBV29-1 with TRBJ1-1, with 7 bases identical to TRBD1. The germline V gene has CDR1 SQVTM and CDR2 ANQGSEA. The CDR3 length is 11 residues. With 5 bases clipped from V and 10 bases from J, the junction kept 7 bases outside the gene matches. The CDR3 coding sequence is TGCAGCGTTCTCCTCCGGACAGGAGCTTTCTTT. This encodes CSVLLRTGAFF.

This clonotype was recorded at least ten times. This rearrangement joins TRBV7-2 to TRBJ1-1; TRBD1 agrees at 8 bases. Germline V gene lookup returns CDR1 SGHTA and CDR2 FQGNSA. The J segment lost 7 bases and the V segment lost 4 bases, leaving 8 bases of the junction unmatched. The CDR3 length is 14 residues. CDR3 residues: CASSSLETGVEAFF. CDR3 nucleotide sequence: TGTGCCAGCAGCTCTTTGGAGACAGGGGTTGAAGCTTTCTTT.

This clonotype was counted many times. V and J are TRBV29-1 and TRBJ2-2, with 9 bases fitting TRBD1. The junction had 10 bases not matched to a gene; V was cut back by 6 bases and J by 5 bases. The CDR3 length is 15 residues. In germline, CDR1 is SQVTM, CDR2 ANQGSEA. CDR3 sequence (DNA): TGCAGCGTCTGGGGGGGACAGGGAGTAACCGGGGAGCTGTTTTTT. As protein: CSVWGGQGVTGELFF.

This chain connects TRBV7-3 to TRBJ1-1, with no clear D. The CDR3 totals 16 residues. Germline CDR1 reads SGHTA; CDR2 reads FQGTGA. Trimming left V 2 bases short and J 1 base short, with 14 bases between. Here the CDR3 reads CASSLYVRVENTEAFF. DNA of the CDR3: TGTGCCAGCAGCTTATATGTCCGGGTCGAGAACACTGAAGCTTTCTTT.

This clonotype was counted many times. V usage is TRBV15 and J usage is TRBJ2-7, with D unclear. The germline V gene encodes CDR1 LNHNV and CDR2 YYDKDF (reference sequence). Trimming took 4 bases from V and 0 from J, leaving 13 bases between them. The CDR3 consists of 15 residues. This CDR3 is CATSKTASSSYEQYF. CDR3 bases: TGTGCCACCAGCAAAACAGCTTCGAGCTCCTACGAGCAGTACTTC.

Details on this clonotype: Since a much larger clone is just one base distant, this may be a read error. The rearrangement uses TRBV24-1 and TRBJ1-1; D unclear. Germline assignment: CDR1 KGHDR and CDR2 SFDVKD. Trimming left V 4 bases short and J 1 base short, with 9 bases between. The CDR3 has 14 residues. CDR3: CATSDPSPNTEAFF. CDR3 nucleotide sequence: TGTGCCACCAGTGACCCGTCACCGAACACTGAAGCTTTCTTT.

This clonotype came up a few times. An end of the junction differs from the germline gene, which may be a read error. The chain recombines TRBV20-1 with TRBJ2-1; D gene unclear. The germline V gene has CDR1 DFQATT and CDR2 SNEGSKA (reference sequence). This CDR3 region has 17 residues. The CDR3 bases are TGCTGTGCTAGTAAGGTGCAGGTCTGGAGCTCCTACAATGAGCAGTTCTTC. Protein: CCASKVQVWSSYNEQFF.